The 27 T cell receptor beta chains listed next were all sequenced from one sample in a study of monozygotic twins with inflammatory bowel disease. TCRdb reprocessed the 5' RACE reads and reports one entry per CDR3 protein, with no DNA. The sample table sets out around 380,000 distinct CDR3 sequences. The sample taken for sequencing was blood. The receptor source for this set is a human donor with ulcerative colitis or Crohn's disease, or a healthy co-twin of an affected twin (not recorded which).

The V and J genes are TRBV5-4 and TRBJ1-2; no DNA is available, so the TRBD1 call from TCRdb remains unchecked. Germline V CDR1 and CDR2: SGHNT, YYREEE (reference sequence). The CDR3 covers 14 residues. Here the CDR3 reads CASSPPGTNYGYTF.

This chain uses TRBV6-2 or TRBV6-3 with TRBJ1-1; as DNA is missing, the TRBD1 call by TCRdb cannot be tested. This CDR3 is built from 17 residues. Germline CDR1 is MNHEY and CDR2 is SVGEGT. This CDR3 is CASSFLLGRQGGTEAFF.

The gene calls are TRBV27 and TRBJ2-3; absent DNA, TCRdb's TRBD2 call cannot be checked. This CDR3 spans 14 amino acids. CDR1 is MNHEY and CDR2 is SMNVEV in the germline V gene (reference sequence). The chain's CDR3 is CASSSSGEPDTQYF.

The gene calls are TRBV7-9 and TRBJ1-2; TCRdb selects TRBD1, and the lack of DNA leaves this call unchecked. The CDR3 is made up of 11 amino acids. Germline assignment: CDR1 SEHNR and CDR2 FQNEAQ (reference sequence). CDR3 protein: CASSQDRELLF. Supplemented by reference TRBV7-9 and TRBJ1-2, the full variable domain reads DTGVSQNPRHKITKRGQNVTFRCDPISEHNRLYWYRQTLGQGPEFLTYFQNEAQLEKSRLLSDRFSAERPKGSFSTLEIQRTEQGDSAMYLCASSQDRELLFGSGTRLTVV.

The chain combines TRBV5-4 with TRBJ2-2; TCRdb designates TRBD1, a call that cannot be tested without DNA. This CDR3 spans 15 amino acids. Germline V gene data show CDR1 as SGHNT and CDR2 as YYREEE (reference sequence). The CDR3: CASSGAEANTGELFF.

The genes are TRBV20-1 and TRBJ2-2; TCRdb outputs TRBD2, but without DNA this stays unchecked. This CDR3 is 15 amino acids long. The germline CDR1 and CDR2 sequences are DFQATT and SNEGSKA (reference sequence). The CDR3 sequence is CSARDEGSNTGELFF.

J is TRBJ2-3 and V is TRBV20-1; the D call from TCRdb, TRBD2, cannot be confirmed without DNA. The length of the CDR3 is 14 residues. The germline V gene has CDR1 DFQATT and CDR2 SNEGSKA (reference sequence). Here the CDR3 reads CSARDQERTDTQYF.

The CDR3 is CASSSTGNSYEQYF. The rearrangement joins TRBV13 to TRBJ2-7. The CDR3 runs 14 residues. Germline V gene lookup returns CDR1 PRHDT and CDR2 FYEKMQ (reference sequence).

This rearrangement joins TRBV6-1 to TRBJ2-7; TCRdb reports TRBD1, a call that lacks DNA to check it against. The CDR3 runs 15 residues. CDR1 is MNHNS, CDR2 SASEGT, per germline. The CDR3 loop reads CASSQIQGENYEQYF.

The V call is TRBV18, the J call TRBJ2-1; the D gene TCRdb calls, TRBD1, cannot be checked with no DNA. The CDR3 runs 17 residues. Germline V lookup: CDR1 KGHSH, CDR2 LQKENI. The CDR3 reads CASSPPGRAISYNEQFF.

The J gene is TRBJ2-1, the V gene TRBV5-1. This CDR3 has 13 residues. Germline CDR1 SGHRS, CDR2 YFSETQ. The CDR3 sequence is CASSLGTSNEQFF.

This CDR3 is CASSLARQGAGGELFF. The rearrangement joins TRBV7-6 to TRBJ2-2; TCRdb proposes TRBD1, but this gene call is untestable without DNA. CDR3 size: 16 residues. From germline, CDR1 is SGHVS and CDR2 FNYEAQ.

The rearrangement uses TRBV5-1 and TRBJ2-2; the D gene TCRdb calls, TRBD2, cannot be checked with no DNA. Germline loops: CDR1 SGHRS, CDR2 YFSETQ. The CDR3 loop spans 16 amino acids. CDR3 sequence: CASSLSPGANTGELFF.

The chain recombines TRBV20-1 with TRBJ1-2; TCRdb indicates TRBD1, and absent DNA this call remains unverified. CDR3 length: 16 residues. Germline V lookup: CDR1 DFQATT, CDR2 SNEGSKA (reference sequence). Here the CDR3 reads CSASPGTGFDNYGYTF.

The CDR3 sequence: CAIKNGGEQYF. The chain joins TRBV10-3 to TRBJ2-7; the D call from TCRdb, TRBD1, cannot be confirmed without DNA. The CDR3 totals 11 residues. From germline, CDR1 is ENHRY and CDR2 SYGVKD.

The chain employs TRBV2 and TRBJ2-7; the TCRdb call, TRBD1, lacks DNA for checking. CDR1 SNHLY and CDR2 FYNNEI come from the germline V gene. This CDR3 spans 13 amino acids. The CDR3 region is CASSEALRGEQYF. Looking up the rest from reference TRBV2 and TRBJ2-7 gives the full variable domain: EPEVTQTPSHQVTQMGQEVILRCVPISNHLYFYWYRQILGQKVEFLVSFYNNEISEKSEIFDDQFSVERPDGSNFTLKIRSTKLEDSAMYFCASSEALRGEQYFGPGTRLTVT.

The chain employs TRBV20-1 and TRBJ2-2; TCRdb selects TRBD2, and the lack of DNA leaves this call unchecked. The CDR3 covers 13 residues. The germline CDR1 and CDR2 sequences are DFQATT and SNEGSKA (reference sequence). The CDR3 loop reads CMGLAVNTGELFF.

J is TRBJ1-2 and V is TRBV6-6; no DNA is available, so the TRBD1 call from TCRdb remains unchecked. The CDR3 is 13 amino acids. Per germline, CDR1 MNHNY and CDR2 SVGAGI (reference sequence). The CDR3 loop reads CASSLRGGYGYTF.

V is TRBV28 and J is TRBJ1-1; TCRdb lists TRBD1, though no DNA is available to test this call. Germline V gene sequence: CDR1 MDHEN, CDR2 SYDVKM. The CDR3 runs to 11 residues. The CDR3 protein is CASNGGYEAFF.

V usage is TRBV18 and J usage is TRBJ1-3. The CDR3 consists of 16 residues. Germline V lookup: CDR1 KGHSH, CDR2 LQKENI. The CDR3 loop reads CASSPGAPYSGNTIYF.

The chain is built from TRBV12-3 or TRBV12-4 and TRBJ1-5; TCRdb's D gene call, TRBD1, goes unchecked for lack of DNA. The CDR3 sequence is 15 residues long. The CDR3 sequence is CASSLITGFNQPQHF.

The genes are TRBV5-4 and TRBJ1-2; there is no DNA to check the TCRdb D call of TRBD1. The CDR3 contains 16 residues. CDR1 and CDR2 (germline): SGHNT, YYREEE (reference sequence). CDR3 residues: CASFNSQGKRNYGYTF.

CDR3: CASSQELPGTSEF. J is TRBJ2-1 and V is TRBV4-1; as DNA is missing, the TRBD2 call by TCRdb cannot be tested. This CDR3 has 13 residues. Germline loops: CDR1 MGHRA, CDR2 YSYEKL.

This rearrangement joins TRBV24-1 to TRBJ2-6; TCRdb reports TRBD1, a call that lacks DNA to check it against. This CDR3 comprises 16 residues. Germline CDR1 KGHDR, CDR2 SFDVKD. CDR3 region: CATSDLGPPGANVLTF.

This sequence joins TRBV19 and TRBJ2-5. This CDR3 region has 12 residues. CDR1 is LNHDA and CDR2 is SQIVND in the germline V gene (reference sequence). The CDR3 spells CASSIDRGTQYF.

J is TRBJ2-1 and V is TRBV15. This CDR3 has 11 amino acids. CDR1 and CDR2 from the germline V gene are LNHNV and YYDKDF (reference sequence). CDR3 region: CATSIRDEQFF. The entire variable domain, with the rest obtained from reference TRBV15 and TRBJ2-1, is as follows: DAMVIQNPRYQVTQFGKPVTLSCSQTLNHNVMYWYQQKSSQAPKLLFHYYDKDFNNEADTPDNFQSRRPNTSFCFLDIRSPGLGDTAMYLCATSIRDEQFFGPGTRLTVL.

The chain employs TRBV7-3 and TRBJ2-3; lacking DNA, the TRBD2 call made by TCRdb goes unchecked. Germline assignment: CDR1 SGHTA and CDR2 FQGTGA. The CDR3 is 15 residues long. The chain's CDR3 is CASSLSREGSDTQYF.